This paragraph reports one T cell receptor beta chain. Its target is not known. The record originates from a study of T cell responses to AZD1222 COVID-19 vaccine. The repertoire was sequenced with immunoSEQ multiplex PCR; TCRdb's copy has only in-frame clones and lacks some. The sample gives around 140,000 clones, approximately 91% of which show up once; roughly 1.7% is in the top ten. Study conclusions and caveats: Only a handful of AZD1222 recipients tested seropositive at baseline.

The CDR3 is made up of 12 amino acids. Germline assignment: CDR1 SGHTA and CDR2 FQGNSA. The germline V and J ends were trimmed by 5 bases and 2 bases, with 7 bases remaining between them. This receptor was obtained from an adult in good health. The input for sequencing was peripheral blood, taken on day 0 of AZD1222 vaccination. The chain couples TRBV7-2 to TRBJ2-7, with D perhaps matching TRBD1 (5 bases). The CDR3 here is CASSGRAYEQYF. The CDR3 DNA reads TGTGCCAGCAGCGGCAGGGCCTACGAGCAGTACTTC.